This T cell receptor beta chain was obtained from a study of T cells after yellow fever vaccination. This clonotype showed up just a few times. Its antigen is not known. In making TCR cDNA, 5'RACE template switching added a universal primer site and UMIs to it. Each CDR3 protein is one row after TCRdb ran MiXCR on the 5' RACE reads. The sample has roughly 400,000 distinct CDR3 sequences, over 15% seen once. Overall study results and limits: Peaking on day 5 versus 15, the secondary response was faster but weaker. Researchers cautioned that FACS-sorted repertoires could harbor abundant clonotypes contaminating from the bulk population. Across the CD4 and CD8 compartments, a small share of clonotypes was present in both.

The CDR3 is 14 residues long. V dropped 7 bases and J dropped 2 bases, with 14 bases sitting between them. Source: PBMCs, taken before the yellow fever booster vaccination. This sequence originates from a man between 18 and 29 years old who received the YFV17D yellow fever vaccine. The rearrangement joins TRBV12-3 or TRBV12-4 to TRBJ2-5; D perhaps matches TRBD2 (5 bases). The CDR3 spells CASKKLEDQETQYF. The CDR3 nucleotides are TGTGCCAGCAAGAAACTAGAGGATCAAGAGACCCAGTACTTC.